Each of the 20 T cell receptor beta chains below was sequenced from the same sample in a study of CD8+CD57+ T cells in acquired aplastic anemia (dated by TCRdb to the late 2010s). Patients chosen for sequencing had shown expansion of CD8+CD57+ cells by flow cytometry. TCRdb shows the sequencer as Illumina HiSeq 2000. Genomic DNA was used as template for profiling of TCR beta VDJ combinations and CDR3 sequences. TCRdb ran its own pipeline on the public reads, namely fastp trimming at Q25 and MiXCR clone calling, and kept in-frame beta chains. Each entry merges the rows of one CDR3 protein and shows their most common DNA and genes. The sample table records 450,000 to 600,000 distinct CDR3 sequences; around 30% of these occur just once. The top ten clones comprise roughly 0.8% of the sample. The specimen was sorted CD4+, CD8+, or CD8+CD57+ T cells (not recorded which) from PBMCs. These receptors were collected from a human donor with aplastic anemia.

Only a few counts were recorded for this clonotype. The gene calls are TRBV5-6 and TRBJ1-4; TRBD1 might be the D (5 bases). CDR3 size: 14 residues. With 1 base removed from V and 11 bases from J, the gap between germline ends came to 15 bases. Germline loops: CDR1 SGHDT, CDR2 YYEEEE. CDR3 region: CASSLSAQGGKLFF. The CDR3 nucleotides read TGTGCCAGCAGCTTGTCCGCCCAGGGTGGGAAACTGTTTTTT.

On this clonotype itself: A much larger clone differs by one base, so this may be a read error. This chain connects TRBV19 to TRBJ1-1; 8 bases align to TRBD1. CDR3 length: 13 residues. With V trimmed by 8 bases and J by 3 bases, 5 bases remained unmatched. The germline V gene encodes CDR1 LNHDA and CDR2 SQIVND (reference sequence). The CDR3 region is CASAGQADTEAFF. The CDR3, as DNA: TGTGCCAGTGCGGGACAGGCGGACACTGAAGCTTTCTTT.

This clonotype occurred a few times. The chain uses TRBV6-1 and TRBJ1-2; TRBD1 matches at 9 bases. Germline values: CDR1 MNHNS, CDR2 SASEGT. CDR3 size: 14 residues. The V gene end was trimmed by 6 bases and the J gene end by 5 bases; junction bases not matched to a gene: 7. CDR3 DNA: TGTGCCAGCAGCGTGGGACAGGGAAGATATGGCTACACCTTC. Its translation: CASSVGQGRYGYTF.

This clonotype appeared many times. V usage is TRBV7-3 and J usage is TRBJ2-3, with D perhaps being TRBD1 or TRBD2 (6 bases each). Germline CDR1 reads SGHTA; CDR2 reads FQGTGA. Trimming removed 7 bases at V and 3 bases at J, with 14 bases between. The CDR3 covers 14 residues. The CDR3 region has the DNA TGTGCCAGCACCAAGGGGGGAGCAACAGATACGCAGTATTTT. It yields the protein CASTKGGATDTQYF.

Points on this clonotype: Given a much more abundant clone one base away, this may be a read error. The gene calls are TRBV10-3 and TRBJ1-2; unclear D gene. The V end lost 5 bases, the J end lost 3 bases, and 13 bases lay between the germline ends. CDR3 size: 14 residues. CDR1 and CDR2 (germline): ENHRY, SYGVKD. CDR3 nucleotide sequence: TGTGCCATCAGTCGCGCCGCCAGTTACTATGGCTACACCTTC. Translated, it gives CAISRAASYYGYTF.

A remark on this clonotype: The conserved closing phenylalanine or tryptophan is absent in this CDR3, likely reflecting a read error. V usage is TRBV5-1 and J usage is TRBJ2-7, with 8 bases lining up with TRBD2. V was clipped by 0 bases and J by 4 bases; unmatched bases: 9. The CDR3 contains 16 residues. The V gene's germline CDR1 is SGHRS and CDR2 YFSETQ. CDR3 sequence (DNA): TGCGCCAGCAGCTTGGCCGGACGGGAGGGGCGATACGAGCAGTACCTC. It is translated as CASSLAGREGRYEQYL.

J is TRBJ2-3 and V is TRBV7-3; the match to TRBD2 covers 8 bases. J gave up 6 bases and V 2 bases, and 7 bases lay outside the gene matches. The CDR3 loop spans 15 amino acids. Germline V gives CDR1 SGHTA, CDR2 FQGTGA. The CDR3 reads CASSLLGTSGDTQYF. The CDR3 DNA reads TGTGCCAGCAGCTTATTAGGGACTAGTGGGGATACGCAGTATTTT.

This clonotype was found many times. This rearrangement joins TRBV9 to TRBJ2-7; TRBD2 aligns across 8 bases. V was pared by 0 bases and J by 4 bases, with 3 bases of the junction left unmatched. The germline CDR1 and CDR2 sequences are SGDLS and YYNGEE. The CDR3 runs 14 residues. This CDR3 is CASSVATGGYEQYF. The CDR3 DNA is TGTGCCAGCAGCGTAGCTACGGGAGGGTACGAGCAGTACTTC.

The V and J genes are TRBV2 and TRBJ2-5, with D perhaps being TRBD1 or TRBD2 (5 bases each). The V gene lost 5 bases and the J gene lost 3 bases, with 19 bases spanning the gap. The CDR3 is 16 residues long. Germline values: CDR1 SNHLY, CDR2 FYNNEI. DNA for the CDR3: TGTGCCAGCAGTTACCCCCAAAACGGGGACGAAGAGACCCAGTACTTC. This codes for CASSYPQNGDEETQYF.

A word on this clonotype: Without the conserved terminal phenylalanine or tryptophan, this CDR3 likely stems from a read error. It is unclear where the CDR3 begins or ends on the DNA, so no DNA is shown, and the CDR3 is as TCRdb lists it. This chain's CDR3 is CASSESWLAGGPI. This chain uses TRBV2 with TRBJ2-7; TRBD2 is the table's D call, not checked against the DNA. Termini included, the CDR3 measures 13 amino acids. Germline V gene data show CDR1 as SNHLY and CDR2 as FYNNEI.

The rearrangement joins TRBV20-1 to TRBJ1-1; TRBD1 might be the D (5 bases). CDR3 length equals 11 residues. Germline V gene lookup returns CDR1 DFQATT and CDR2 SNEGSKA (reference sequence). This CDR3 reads CRGGGGTEAFF. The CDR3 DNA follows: TGCAGGGGGGGGGGAGGCACTGAAGCTTTCTTT.

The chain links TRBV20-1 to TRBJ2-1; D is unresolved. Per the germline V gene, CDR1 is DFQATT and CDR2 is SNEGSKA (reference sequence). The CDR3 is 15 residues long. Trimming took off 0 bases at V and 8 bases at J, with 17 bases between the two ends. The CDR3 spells CSARETRSRWHEQFF. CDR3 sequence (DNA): TGCAGTGCTAGAGAAACGAGGTCTAGGTGGCATGAGCAGTTCTTC.

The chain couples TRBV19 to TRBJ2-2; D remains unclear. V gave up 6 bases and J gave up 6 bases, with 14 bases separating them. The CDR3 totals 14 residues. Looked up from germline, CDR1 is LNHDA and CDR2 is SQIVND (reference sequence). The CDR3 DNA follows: TGTGCCAGTAGCAGCGCCAACTACGCCGGGGAGCTGTTTTTT. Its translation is CASSSANYAGELFF.

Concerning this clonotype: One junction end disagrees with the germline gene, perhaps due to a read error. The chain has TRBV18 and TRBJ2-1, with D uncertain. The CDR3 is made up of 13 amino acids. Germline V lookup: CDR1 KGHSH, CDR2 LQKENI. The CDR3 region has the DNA TGTGCCAACTCACCGACAACTGAAAATGAGCAGTTCTTC. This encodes CANSPTTENEQFF.

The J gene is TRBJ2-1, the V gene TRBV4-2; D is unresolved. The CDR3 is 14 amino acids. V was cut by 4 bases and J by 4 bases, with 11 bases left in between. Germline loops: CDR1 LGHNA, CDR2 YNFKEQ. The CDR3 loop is CASSPTRAYNEQFF. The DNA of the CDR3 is TGTGCCAGCAGCCCGACCCGGGCGTACAATGAGCAGTTCTTC.

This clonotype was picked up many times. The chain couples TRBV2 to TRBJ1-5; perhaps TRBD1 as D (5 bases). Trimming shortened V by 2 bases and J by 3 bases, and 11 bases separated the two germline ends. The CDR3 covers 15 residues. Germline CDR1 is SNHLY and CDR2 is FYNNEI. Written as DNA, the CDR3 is TGTGCCAGCAGTGAAAGCAGGGCCCTCAATCAGCCCCAGCATTTT. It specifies CASSESRALNQPQHF.

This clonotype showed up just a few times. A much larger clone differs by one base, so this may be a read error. The CDR3 nucleotides are TGTGCCAGTAGTCCTGGACAGGGGTCGGATTATGGCTACACCTTC. Amino acid sequence: CASSPGQGSDYGYTF. The rearrangement joins TRBV19 to TRBJ1-2; TRBD1 matches at 9 bases. Trimming took 5 bases from V and 5 from J; bases not matched to a gene: 9. The germline CDR1 and CDR2 sequences are LNHDA and SQIVND (reference sequence). The CDR3 is 15 residues long.

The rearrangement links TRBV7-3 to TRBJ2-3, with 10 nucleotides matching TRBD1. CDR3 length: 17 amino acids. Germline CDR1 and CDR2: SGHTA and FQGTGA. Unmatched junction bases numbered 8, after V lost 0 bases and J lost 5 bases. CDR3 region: CASSLTGTGANRDTQYF. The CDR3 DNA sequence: TGTGCCAGCAGCTTAACCGGGACAGGGGCCAATCGAGATACGCAGTATTTT.

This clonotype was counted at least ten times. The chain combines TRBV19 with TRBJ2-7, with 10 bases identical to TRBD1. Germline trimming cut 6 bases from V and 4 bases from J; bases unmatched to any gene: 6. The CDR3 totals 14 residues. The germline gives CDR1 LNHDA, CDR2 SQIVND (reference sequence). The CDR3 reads CASSHGTGEYEQYF. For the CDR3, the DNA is TGTGCCAGTAGCCACGGGACAGGGGAATACGAGCAGTACTTC. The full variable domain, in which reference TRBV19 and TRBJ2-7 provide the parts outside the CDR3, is DGGITQSPKYLFRKEGQNVTLSCEQNLNHDAMYWYRQDPGQGLRLIYYSQIVNDFQKGDIAEGYSVSREKKESFPLTVTSAQKNPTAFYLCASSHGTGEYEQYFGPGTRLTVT.

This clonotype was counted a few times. CDR3 bases: TGTGCCAGCGCCGTCTCAGGGACAGAGCAAGCTTTCTTT. This sequence encodes CASAVSGTEQAFF. This sequence joins TRBV7-3 and TRBJ1-1; 7 nucleotides agree with TRBD1. The trim removed 8 bases at V and 9 bases at J, leaving 12 bases unmatched. CDR3 length: 13 amino acids. Per germline, CDR1 SGHTA and CDR2 FQGTGA.